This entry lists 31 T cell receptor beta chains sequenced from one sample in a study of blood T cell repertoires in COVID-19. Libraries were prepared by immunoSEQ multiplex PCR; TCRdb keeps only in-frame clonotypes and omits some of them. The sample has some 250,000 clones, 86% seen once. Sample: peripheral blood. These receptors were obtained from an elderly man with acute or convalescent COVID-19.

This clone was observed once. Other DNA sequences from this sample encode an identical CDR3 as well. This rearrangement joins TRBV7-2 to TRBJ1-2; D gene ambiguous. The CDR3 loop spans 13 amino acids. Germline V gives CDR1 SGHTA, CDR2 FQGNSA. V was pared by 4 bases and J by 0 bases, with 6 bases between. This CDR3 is CASSSRPNYGYTF. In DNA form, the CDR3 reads TGTGCCAGCAGCTCCAGGCCTAACTATGGCTACACCTTC.

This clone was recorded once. CDR3 protein: CASSLGTGKGHFRNQPQHF. The CDR3 nucleotides read TGTGCCAGCAGCTTGGGGACAGGGAAGGGGCATTTTCGGAATCAGCCCCAGCATTTT. The rearrangement links TRBV5-6 to TRBJ1-5; TRBD1 matches at 8 bases. V dropped 0 bases and J dropped 4; count of bases not matched to a gene: 15. There are 19 residues in the CDR3. Germline V gene data show CDR1 as SGHDT and CDR2 as YYEEEE.

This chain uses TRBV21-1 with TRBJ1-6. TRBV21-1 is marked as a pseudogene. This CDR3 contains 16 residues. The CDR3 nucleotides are TGTGCCAGCAACCAAGGAGGGCGGGCCTATAATTCACCCCTCCACTTT. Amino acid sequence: CASNQGGRAYNSPLHF.

CDR3 bases: TGTGCCAGTAGTCTGGGGGGGACGTATGGCTACACCTTC. Amino acids: CASSLGGTYGYTF. V is TRBV19 and J is TRBJ1-2; the D gene is possibly TRBD1 (5 bases). The V and J ends lost 5 bases and 5 bases respectively, with 12 bases between them. Germline loops: CDR1 LNHDA, CDR2 SQIVND (reference sequence). The CDR3 has 13 residues.

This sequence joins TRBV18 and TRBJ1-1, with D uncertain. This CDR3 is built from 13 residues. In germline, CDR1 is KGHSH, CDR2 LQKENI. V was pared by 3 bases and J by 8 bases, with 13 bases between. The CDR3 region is CASSPWTGTEAFF. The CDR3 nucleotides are TGTGCCAGCTCACCGTGGACGGGAACGGAAGCTTTCTTT.

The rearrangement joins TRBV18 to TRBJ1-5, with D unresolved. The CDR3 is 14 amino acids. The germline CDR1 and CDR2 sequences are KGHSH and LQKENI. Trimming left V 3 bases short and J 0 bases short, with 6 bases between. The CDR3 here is CASSPPTSNQPQHF. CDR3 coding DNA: TGTGCCAGCTCACCGCCTACTAGCAATCAGCCCCAGCATTTT.

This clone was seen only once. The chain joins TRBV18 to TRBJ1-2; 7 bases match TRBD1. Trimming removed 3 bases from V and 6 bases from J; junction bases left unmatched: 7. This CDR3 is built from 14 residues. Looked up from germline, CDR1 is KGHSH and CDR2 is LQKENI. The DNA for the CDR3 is TGTGCCAGCTCACCCCCGGGACAGTCCCATGGCTACACCTTC. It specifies CASSPPGQSHGYTF.

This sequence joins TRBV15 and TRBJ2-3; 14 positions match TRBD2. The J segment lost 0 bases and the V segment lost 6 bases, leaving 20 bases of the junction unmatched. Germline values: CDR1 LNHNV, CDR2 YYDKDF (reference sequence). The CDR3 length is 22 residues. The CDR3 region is CATSSPRPGLAGEWASTDTQYF. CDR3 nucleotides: TGTGCCACCAGTTCCCCACGTCCGGGACTAGCGGGAGAGTGGGCTAGCACAGATACGCAGTATTTT. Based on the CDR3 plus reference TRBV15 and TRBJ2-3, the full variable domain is DAMVIQNPRYQVTQFGKPVTLSCSQTLNHNVMYWYQQKSSQAPKLLFHYYDKDFNNEADTPDNFQSRRPNTSFCFLDIRSPGLGDTAMYLCATSSPRPGLAGEWASTDTQYFGPGTRLTVL.

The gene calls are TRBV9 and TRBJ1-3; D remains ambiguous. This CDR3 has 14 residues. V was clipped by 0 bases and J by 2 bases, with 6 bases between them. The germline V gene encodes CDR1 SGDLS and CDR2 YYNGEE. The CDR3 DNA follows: TGTGCCAGCAGCGTAGATTTAACTGGAAACACCATATATTTT. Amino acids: CASSVDLTGNTIYF.

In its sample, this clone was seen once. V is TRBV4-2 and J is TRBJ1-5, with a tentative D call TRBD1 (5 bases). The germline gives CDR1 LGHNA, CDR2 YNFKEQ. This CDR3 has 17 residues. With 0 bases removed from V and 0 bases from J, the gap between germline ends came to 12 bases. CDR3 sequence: CASSQDGGGVSNQPQHF. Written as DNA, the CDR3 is TGTGCCAGCAGCCAAGATGGGGGAGGGGTTAGCAATCAGCCCCAGCATTTT.

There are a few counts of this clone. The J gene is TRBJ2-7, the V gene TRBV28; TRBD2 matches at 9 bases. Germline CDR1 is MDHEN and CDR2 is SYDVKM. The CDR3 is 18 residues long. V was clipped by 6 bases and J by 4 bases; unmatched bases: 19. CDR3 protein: CASSSLRLAEIRNYEQYF. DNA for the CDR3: TGTGCCAGCAGCTCCCTTAGACTAGCGGAGATCCGAAATTACGAGCAGTACTTC.

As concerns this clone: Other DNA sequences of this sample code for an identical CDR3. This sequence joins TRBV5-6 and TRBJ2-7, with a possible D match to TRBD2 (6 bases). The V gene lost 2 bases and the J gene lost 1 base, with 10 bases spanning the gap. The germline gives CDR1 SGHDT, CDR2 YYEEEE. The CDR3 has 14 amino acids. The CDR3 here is CASSFSGVSYEQYF. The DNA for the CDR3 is TGTGCCAGCAGCTTTTCGGGGGTATCCTACGAGCAGTACTTC. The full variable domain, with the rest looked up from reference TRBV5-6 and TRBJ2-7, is DAGVTQSPTHLIKTRGQQVTLRCSPKSGHDTVSWYQQALGQGPQFIFQYYEEEERQRGNFPDRFSGHQFPNYSSELNVNALLLGDSALYLCASSFSGVSYEQYFGPGTRLTVT.

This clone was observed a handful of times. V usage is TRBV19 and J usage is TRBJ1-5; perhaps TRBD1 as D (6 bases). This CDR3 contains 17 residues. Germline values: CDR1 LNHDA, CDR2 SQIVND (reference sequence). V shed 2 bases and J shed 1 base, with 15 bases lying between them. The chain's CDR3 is CASSISPRGRSNQPQHF. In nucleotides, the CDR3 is TGTGCCAGTAGTATATCCCCCAGGGGACGGAGCAATCAGCCCCAGCATTTT.

CDR3 sequence: CASSPGEETQYF. In DNA form, the CDR3 reads TGTGCCAGCAGCCCCGGAGAAGAGACCCAGTACTTC. The rearrangement joins TRBV3-1 (or the pseudogene TRBV3-2) to TRBJ2-5; D is ambiguous. The CDR3 is 12 amino acids. CDR1 is LGHDT, CDR2 YNNKEL, per germline (reference sequence). The V end lost 4 bases, the J end lost 3 bases, and 6 bases lay between the germline ends.

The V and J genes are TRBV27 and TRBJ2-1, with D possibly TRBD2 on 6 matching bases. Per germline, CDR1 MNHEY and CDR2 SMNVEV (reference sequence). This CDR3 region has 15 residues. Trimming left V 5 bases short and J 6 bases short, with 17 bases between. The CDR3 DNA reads TGTGCCAGCAGTCTTAGCGGTAACCCTGCCAATGAGCAGTTCTTC. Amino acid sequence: CASSLSGNPANEQFF.

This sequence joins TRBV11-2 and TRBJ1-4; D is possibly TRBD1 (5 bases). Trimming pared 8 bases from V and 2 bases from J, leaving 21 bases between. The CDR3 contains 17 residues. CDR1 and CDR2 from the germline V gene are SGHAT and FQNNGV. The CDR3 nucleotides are TGTGCCAGCTCGCTGGGGCGCGGTTTTCGGACTAATGAAAAACTGTTTTTT. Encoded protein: CASSLGRGFRTNEKLFF. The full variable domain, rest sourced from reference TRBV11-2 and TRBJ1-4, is EAGVAQSPRYKIIEKRQSVAFWCNPISGHATLYWYQQILGQGPKLLIQFQNNGVVDDSQLPKDRFSAERLKGVDSTLKIQPAKLEDSAVYLCASSLGRGFRTNEKLFFGSGTQLSVL.

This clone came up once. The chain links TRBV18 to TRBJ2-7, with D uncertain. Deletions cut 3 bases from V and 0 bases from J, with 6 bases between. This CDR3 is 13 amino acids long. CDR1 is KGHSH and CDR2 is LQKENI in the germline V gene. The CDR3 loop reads CASSPASSYEQYF. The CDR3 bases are TGTGCCAGCTCACCGGCCAGCTCCTACGAGCAGTACTTC.

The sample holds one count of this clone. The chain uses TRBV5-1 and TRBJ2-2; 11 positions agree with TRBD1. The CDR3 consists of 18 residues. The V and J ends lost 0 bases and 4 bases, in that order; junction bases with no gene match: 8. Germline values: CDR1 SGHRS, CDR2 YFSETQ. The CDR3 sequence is CASSLGGQGARGTGELFF. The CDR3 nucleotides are TGCGCCAGCAGCTTGGGAGGACAGGGGGCGCGTGGCACCGGGGAGCTGTTTTTT.

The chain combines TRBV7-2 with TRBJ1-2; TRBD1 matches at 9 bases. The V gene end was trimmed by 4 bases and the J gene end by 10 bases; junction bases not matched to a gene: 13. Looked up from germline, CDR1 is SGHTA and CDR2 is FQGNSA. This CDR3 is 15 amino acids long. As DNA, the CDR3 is TGTGCCAGCAGCTCAGCCGGGACAGGGAACGAAGACTACACCTTC. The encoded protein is CASSSAGTGNEDYTF.

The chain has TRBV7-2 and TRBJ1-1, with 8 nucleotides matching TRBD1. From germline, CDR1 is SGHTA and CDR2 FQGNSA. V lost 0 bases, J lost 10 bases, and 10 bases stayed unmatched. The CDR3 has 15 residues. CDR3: CASSLAAGGAERAFF. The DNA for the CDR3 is TGTGCCAGCAGCTTAGCCGCAGGGGGCGCAGAGCGAGCTTTCTTT. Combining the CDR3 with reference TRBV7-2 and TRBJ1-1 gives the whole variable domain GAGVSQSPSNKVTEKGKDVELRCDPISGHTALYWYRQSLGQGLEFLIYFQGNSAPDKSGLPSDRFSAERTGGSVSTLTIQRTQQEDSAVYLCASSLAAGGAERAFFGQGTRLTVV.

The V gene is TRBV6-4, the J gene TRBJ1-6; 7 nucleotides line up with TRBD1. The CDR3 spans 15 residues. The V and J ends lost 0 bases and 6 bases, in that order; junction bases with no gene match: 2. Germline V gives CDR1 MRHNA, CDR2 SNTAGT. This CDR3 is CASSDSTGSNSPLHF. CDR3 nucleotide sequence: TGTGCCAGCAGTGACTCGACAGGGAGTAATTCACCCCTCCACTTT.

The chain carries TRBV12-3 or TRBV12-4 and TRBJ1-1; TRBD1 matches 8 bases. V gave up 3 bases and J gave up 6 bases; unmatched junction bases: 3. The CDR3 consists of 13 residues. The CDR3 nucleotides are TGTGCCAGCAGTTTCGGGACAGGAGCTGAAGCTTTCTTT. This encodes CASSFGTGAEAFF.

The CDR3 region is CASSPPAGHSYEQYF. As DNA, the CDR3 is TGTGCCAGCAGCCCCCCGGCAGGGCACTCCTACGAGCAGTACTTC. The chain has TRBV28 and TRBJ2-7; D is possibly TRBD1 (5 bases). CDR1 MDHEN and CDR2 SYDVKM come from the germline V gene. V shed 6 bases and J shed 0 bases, with 15 bases lying between them. This CDR3 spans 15 amino acids.

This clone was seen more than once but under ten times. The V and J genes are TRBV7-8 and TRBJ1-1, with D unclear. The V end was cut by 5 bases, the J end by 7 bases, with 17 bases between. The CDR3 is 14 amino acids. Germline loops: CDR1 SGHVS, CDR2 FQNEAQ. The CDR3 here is CASSLGLRVGEAFF. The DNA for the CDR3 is TGTGCCAGCAGCCTCGGACTACGGGTGGGTGAAGCTTTCTTT.

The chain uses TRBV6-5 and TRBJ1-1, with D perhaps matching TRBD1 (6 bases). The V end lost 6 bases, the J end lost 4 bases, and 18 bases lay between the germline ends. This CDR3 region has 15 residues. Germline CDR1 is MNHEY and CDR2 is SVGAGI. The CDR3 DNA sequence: TGTGCCAGCAGGATTAACAGGGATGTGAGCACTGAAGCTTTCTTT. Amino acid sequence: CASRINRDVSTEAFF.

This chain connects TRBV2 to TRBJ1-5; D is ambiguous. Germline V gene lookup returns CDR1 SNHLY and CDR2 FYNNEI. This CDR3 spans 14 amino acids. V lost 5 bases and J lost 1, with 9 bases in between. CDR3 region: CASSTGLSNQPQHF. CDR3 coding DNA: TGTGCCAGCAGTACCGGACTGAGCAATCAGCCCCAGCATTTT. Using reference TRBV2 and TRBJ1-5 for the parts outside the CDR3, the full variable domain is EPEVTQTPSHQVTQMGQEVILRCVPISNHLYFYWYRQILGQKVEFLVSFYNNEISEKSEIFDDQFSVERPDGSNFTLKIRSTKLEDSAMYFCASSTGLSNQPQHFGDGTRLSIL.

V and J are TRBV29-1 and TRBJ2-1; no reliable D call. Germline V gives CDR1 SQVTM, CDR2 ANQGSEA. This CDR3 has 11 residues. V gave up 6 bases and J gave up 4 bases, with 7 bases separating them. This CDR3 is CSVLLYNEQFF. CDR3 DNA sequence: TGCAGCGTCCTCCTTTACAATGAGCAGTTCTTC.

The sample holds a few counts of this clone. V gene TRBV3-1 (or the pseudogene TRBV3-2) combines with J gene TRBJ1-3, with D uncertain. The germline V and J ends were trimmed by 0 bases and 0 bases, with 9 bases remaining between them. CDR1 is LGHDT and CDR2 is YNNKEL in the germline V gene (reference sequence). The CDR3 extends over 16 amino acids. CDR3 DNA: TGTGCCAGCAGCCAAGATGGAGTCTACTCTGGAAACACCATATATTTT. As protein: CASSQDGVYSGNTIYF.

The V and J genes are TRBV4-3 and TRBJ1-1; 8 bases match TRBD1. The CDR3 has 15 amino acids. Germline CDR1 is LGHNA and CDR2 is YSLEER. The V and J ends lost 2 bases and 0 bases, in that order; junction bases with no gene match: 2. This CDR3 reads CASSQTGGLNTEAFF. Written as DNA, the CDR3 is TGCGCCAGCAGCCAAACAGGGGGTTTGAACACTGAAGCTTTCTTT.

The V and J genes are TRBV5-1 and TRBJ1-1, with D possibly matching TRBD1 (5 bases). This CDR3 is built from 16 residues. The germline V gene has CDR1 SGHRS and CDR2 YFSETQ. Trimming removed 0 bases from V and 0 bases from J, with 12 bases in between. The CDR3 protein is CASSLGRGNLNTEAFF. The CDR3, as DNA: TGCGCCAGCAGCTTGGGGAGGGGCAACCTGAACACTGAAGCTTTCTTT.

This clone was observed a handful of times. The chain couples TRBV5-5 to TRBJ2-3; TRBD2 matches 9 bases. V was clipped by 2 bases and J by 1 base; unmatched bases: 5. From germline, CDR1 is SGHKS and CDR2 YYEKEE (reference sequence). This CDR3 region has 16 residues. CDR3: CASSFWASGGTDTQYF. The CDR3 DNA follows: TGTGCCAGCAGCTTTTGGGCTAGCGGGGGCACAGATACGCAGTATTTT.